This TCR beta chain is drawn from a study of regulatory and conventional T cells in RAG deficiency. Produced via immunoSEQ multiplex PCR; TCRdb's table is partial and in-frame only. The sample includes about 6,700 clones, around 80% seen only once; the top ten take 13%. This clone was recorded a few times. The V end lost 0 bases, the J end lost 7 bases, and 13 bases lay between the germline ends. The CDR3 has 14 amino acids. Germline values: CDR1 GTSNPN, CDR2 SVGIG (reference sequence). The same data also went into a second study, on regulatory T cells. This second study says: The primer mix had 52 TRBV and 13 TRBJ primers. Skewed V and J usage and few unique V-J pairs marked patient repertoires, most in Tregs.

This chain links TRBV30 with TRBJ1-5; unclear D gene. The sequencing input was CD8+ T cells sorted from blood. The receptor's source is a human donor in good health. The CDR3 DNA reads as TGTGCCTGGAGTGTACGTGGGTTGAGGCAGCCCCAGCATTTT. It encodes CAWSVRGLRQPQHF.